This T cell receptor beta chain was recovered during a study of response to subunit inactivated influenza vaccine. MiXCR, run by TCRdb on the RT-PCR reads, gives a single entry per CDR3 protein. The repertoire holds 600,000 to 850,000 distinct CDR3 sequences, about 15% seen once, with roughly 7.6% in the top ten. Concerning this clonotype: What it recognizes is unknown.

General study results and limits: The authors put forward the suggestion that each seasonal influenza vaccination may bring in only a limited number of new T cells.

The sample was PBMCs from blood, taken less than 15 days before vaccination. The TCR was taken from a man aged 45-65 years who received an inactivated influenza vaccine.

CDR3 in DNA: TGTGCCACCAGTGACCAACAGGGGGGACGGCCCGGGGAGCTGTTTTTT. Its protein product is CATSDQQGGRPGELFF. V usage is TRBV24-1 and J usage is TRBJ2-2; TRBD1 agrees at 8 bases. The CDR3 length is 16 residues. Germline loops: CDR1 KGHDR, CDR2 SFDVKD. V lost 4 bases, J lost 6 bases, and 9 bases stayed unmatched.